The 21 T cell receptor beta chains reported below all come from one sample, sequenced in a study of cytomegalovirus exposure and HLA in healthy donors. The PCR had 60 Vbeta and 13 Jbeta primers. Sequenced by immunoSEQ multiplex PCR; TCRdb stores in-frame clones only, minus some. The repertoire holds 150,000 to 200,000 clones, with 80% to 90% as singletons. The sequenced sample was PBMCs. These receptors were obtained from a man aged 50 or older in good health and CMV-seropositive.

The rearrangement joins TRBV2 to TRBJ1-2; D remains unclear. With 7 bases removed from V and 2 bases from J, the gap between germline ends came to 17 bases. There are 15 residues in the CDR3. Per germline, CDR1 SNHLY and CDR2 FYNNEI. CDR3 coding DNA: TGTGCCAGCACTCGGGTCCCAGCGCTCAACTATGGCTACACCTTC. Its translation: CASTRVPALNYGYTF.

CDR3 residues: CASSGTSGRAYNEQFF. The CDR3 nucleotides read TGTGCCAGCAGTGGGACTAGCGGGAGGGCCTACAATGAGCAGTTCTTC. The chain carries TRBV2 and TRBJ2-1; 15 positions match TRBD2. This CDR3 spans 16 amino acids. Losses at the gene ends were 4 bases for V and 2 bases for J; bases not matched to a gene: 0. In germline, CDR1 is SNHLY, CDR2 FYNNEI.

The rearrangement joins TRBV2 to TRBJ2-7; 7 nucleotides agree with TRBD2. This CDR3 comprises 17 residues. Per germline, CDR1 SNHLY and CDR2 FYNNEI. Germline trimming cut 3 bases from V and 7 bases from J; bases unmatched to any gene: 18. The CDR3 region is CASSDMSFGTKIGEQYF. CDR3 DNA sequence: TGTGCCAGCAGTGATATGTCCTTCGGGACTAAGATCGGTGAGCAGTACTTC.

The genes are TRBV7-6 and TRBJ2-3; 9 bases agree with TRBD1. The CDR3 spans 16 residues. Trimming removed 2 bases from V and 0 bases from J; junction bases left unmatched: 3. Germline CDR1 and CDR2: SGHVS and FNYEAQ. The CDR3 protein is CASSLFGTGSTDTQYF. The CDR3 nucleotides read TGTGCCAGCAGCTTATTCGGGACAGGGAGCACAGATACGCAGTATTTT.

This chain uses TRBV6-6 with TRBJ1-3; D ambiguous. V lost 4 bases, J lost 10 bases, and 11 bases lay in between. The CDR3 length is 12 residues. The germline V gene encodes CDR1 MNHNY and CDR2 SVGAGI (reference sequence). The CDR3 DNA is TGTGCCAGCAGTTCGTCGGGAGAAACCATATATTTT. It is translated as CASSSSGETIYF.

The chain uses TRBV11-2 and TRBJ1-2, with TRBD1 matching over 8 bases. The CDR3 runs to 17 residues. Germline loops: CDR1 SGHAT, CDR2 FQNNGV. Germline trimming cut 0 bases from V and 2 bases from J; bases unmatched to any gene: 8. The CDR3 region has the DNA TGTGCCAGCAGCTTAGATCAGCAGGGGGCACGAAACTATGGCTACACCTTC. Translation gives CASSLDQQGARNYGYTF.

This clone was observed a handful of times. CDR3 region: CASSFGDSHRGYTF. DNA for the CDR3: TGTGCCAGCAGTTTTGGGGACTCACACCGCGGCTACACCTTC. V and J are TRBV28 and TRBJ1-2; tentative D call: TRBD1 (5 bases). CDR1 and CDR2 from the germline V gene are MDHEN and SYDVKM. This CDR3 region has 14 residues. Deletions cut 3 bases from V and 8 bases from J, with 16 bases between.

The chain joins TRBV5-4 to TRBJ2-1; 7 positions agree with TRBD1. V was pared by 5 bases and J by 5 bases, with 4 bases of the junction left unmatched. This CDR3 region has 13 residues. Per germline, CDR1 SGHNT and CDR2 YYREEE (reference sequence). The CDR3 sequence is CASSWDRHNEQFF. CDR3 in DNA: TGTGCCAGCAGTTGGGACAGACACAATGAGCAGTTCTTC. The full variable domain, rest sourced from reference TRBV5-4 and TRBJ2-1, is ETGVTQSPTHLIKTRGQQVTLRCSSQSGHNTVSWYQQALGQGPQFIFQYYREEENGRGNFPPRFSGLQFPNYSSELNVNALELDDSALYLCASSWDRHNEQFFGPGTRLTVL.

The chain recombines TRBV18 with TRBJ2-1; D might be TRBD2 (5 bases). Per the germline V gene, CDR1 is KGHSH and CDR2 is LQKENI. V was cut by 1 base and J by 5 bases, with 12 bases left in between. This CDR3 region has 15 residues. CDR3 DNA sequence: TGTGCCAGCTCACCACGGCAAGCGGAAAACAATGAGCAGTTCTTC. It is translated as CASSPRQAENNEQFF.

V is TRBV11-3 and J is TRBJ2-7, with D tentatively TRBD1 (5 bases). V dropped 5 bases and J dropped 3 bases, with 8 bases sitting between them. This CDR3 is built from 12 residues. Germline V gene data show CDR1 as SGHNT and CDR2 as YENEEA. The CDR3 DNA reads TGTGCCAGCAGCGGAACAGGCTACGAGCAGTACTTC. Translation gives CASSGTGYEQYF.

The V gene is TRBV7-9, the J gene TRBJ1-6; TRBD1 matches 8 bases. CDR1 and CDR2 from the germline V gene are SEHNR and FQNEAQ (reference sequence). J lost 4 bases, V lost 5 bases, and 7 bases had no gene match. This CDR3 comprises 16 residues. CDR3 nucleotides: TGTGCCAGCAGCGACGTGACAGGGGTTTATAATTCACCCCTCCACTTT. Amino acids: CASSDVTGVYNSPLHF.

The CDR3 sequence is CASSRQATNEKLFF. The CDR3 DNA follows: TGCGCCAGCAGCCGACAGGCAACTAATGAAAAACTGTTTTTT. The J gene is TRBJ1-4, the V gene TRBV10-2, with D perhaps TRBD1 (6 bases). The CDR3 has 14 residues. The V gene lost 6 bases and the J gene lost 0 bases, with 8 bases spanning the gap. The germline gives CDR1 WSHSY, CDR2 SAAADI.

The V call is TRBV10-3, the J call TRBJ2-7, with a possible D match to TRBD1 (5 bases). Germline V gives CDR1 ENHRY, CDR2 SYGVKD. The CDR3 has 14 residues. V was clipped by 3 bases and J by 5 bases, with 14 bases between them. The CDR3 coding sequence is TGTGCCATCAGTGATCAGGACACCGCGAACGAGCAGTACTTC. Its translation is CAISDQDTANEQYF.

J is TRBJ1-3 and V is TRBV19; D unclear. The CDR3 has 14 amino acids. Trimming stripped 8 bases from V and 0 bases from J, with 11 bases between. Germline V gene data show CDR1 as LNHDA and CDR2 as SQIVND (reference sequence). The CDR3 here is CASSAGYSGNTIYF. CDR3 sequence (DNA): TGTGCCAGTTCTGCAGGCTACTCTGGAAACACCATATATTTT.

The rearrangement joins TRBV2 to TRBJ2-7; 11 nucleotides agree with TRBD1. The CDR3 length is 13 residues. Losses at the gene ends were 8 bases for V and 4 bases for J; bases not matched to a gene: 4. CDR1 and CDR2 (germline): SNHLY, FYNNEI. The CDR3 sequence: CASAGQGAYEQYF. The CDR3 DNA follows: TGTGCCAGCGCAGGACAGGGGGCGTACGAGCAGTACTTC.

This clone was picked up a small number of times. The gene calls are TRBV4-3 and TRBJ1-1, with a possible D match to TRBD1 (6 bases). Germline V gene lookup returns CDR1 LGHNA and CDR2 YSLEER. CDR3 length equals 14 residues. Deletions cut 0 bases from V and 12 bases from J, with 17 bases between. The CDR3 spells CASSQDPGVMDTFF. CDR3 DNA sequence: TGCGCCAGCAGCCAAGACCCAGGGGTTATGGATACTTTCTTT.

J is TRBJ2-7 and V is TRBV19; D might be TRBD1 (5 bases). The V end was cut by 8 bases, the J end by 1 base, with 15 bases between. CDR3 length equals 14 residues. In germline, CDR1 is LNHDA, CDR2 SQIVND (reference sequence). The CDR3 coding sequence is TGTGCCAGTTCTCCGCAGACAGTATCCTACGAGCAGTACTTC. This sequence encodes CASSPQTVSYEQYF.

V gene TRBV2 combines with J gene TRBJ2-5, with a possible D match to TRBD2 (5 bases). Deletions cut 0 bases from V and 5 bases from J, with 13 bases between. This CDR3 contains 15 residues. The germline CDR1 and CDR2 sequences are SNHLY and FYNNEI. CDR3 DNA: TGTGCCAGCAGTGAAGCGCTTCGGGGTTCGGAGACCCAGTACTTC. The encoded protein is CASSEALRGSETQYF.

The rearrangement links TRBV6-5 to TRBJ2-2, with no clear D. Germline lookup yields CDR1 MNHEY and CDR2 SVGAGI. Trimming removed 4 bases at V and 3 bases at J, with 9 bases between. CDR3 length: 14 residues. The CDR3 spells CASSSGYDTGELFF. In DNA, the CDR3 is TGTGCCAGCAGTTCGGGTTATGACACCGGGGAGCTGTTTTTT.

This rearrangement joins TRBV5-1 to TRBJ2-1; 12 bases match TRBD1. Trimming at V came to 3 bases and at J to 6 bases, leaving 4 bases not matched to a gene. There are 15 residues in the CDR3. Per the germline V gene, CDR1 is SGHRS and CDR2 is YFSETQ. The CDR3 loop is CASSSPGQGANEQFF. Here the CDR3 DNA reads TGCGCCAGCAGCTCACCGGGACAGGGGGCCAATGAGCAGTTCTTC.

The V call is TRBV19, the J call TRBJ2-3; no reliable D call. Trimming removed 3 bases at V and 1 base at J, with 14 bases between. CDR3 length: 16 residues. The germline V gene has CDR1 LNHDA and CDR2 SQIVND (reference sequence). The CDR3 DNA sequence: TGTGCCAGTAGTATTCCCGGCCGAGAGGGCACAGATACGCAGTATTTT. Its translation: CASSIPGREGTDTQYF.